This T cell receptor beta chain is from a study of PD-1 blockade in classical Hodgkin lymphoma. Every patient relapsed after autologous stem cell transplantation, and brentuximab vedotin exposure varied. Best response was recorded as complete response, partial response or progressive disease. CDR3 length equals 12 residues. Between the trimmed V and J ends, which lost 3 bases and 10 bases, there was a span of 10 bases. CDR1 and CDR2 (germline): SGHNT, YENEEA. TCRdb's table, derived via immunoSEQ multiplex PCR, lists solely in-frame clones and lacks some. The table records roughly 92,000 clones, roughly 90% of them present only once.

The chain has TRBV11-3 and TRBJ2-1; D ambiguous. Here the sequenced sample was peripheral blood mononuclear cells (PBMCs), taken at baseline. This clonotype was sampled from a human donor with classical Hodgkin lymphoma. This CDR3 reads CASSFHGVEQFF. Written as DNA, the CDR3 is TGTGCCAGCAGCTTTCATGGCGTAGAGCAGTTCTTC.